This T cell receptor (beta chain) originates from a study of T cell repertoires in cytomegalovirus infection. The wider study: Recently identified HLA-C-restricted CMV epitopes were used, and well-studied HLA-B-restricted CMV epitopes were used as well.

Germline CDR1 SGHVS, CDR2 FNYEAQ. The CDR3 totals 12 residues. The ends were cut back, 5 bases at V and 5 bases at J, with 9 bases in the middle. Study-wide results and limits: Dominant in the ex vivo response were TCR beta clonotypes restricted by HLA-C and specific for CMV.

TCRdb re-called the reads with MiXCR, one entry per CDR3 protein. The profile shows tens of thousands of distinct CDR3 sequences, 42% of them singletons. With respect to this clonotype: Antigen: not known.

This specimen was CD8+ T cells from cultured PBMCs, taken from culture after CMV antigen stimulation. The chain is built from TRBV7-6 and TRBJ2-5; D unresolved. This sequence originates from a human donor in good health (CMV status not recorded). Some clones in this sample may be carry-over from other donors' samples. For the CDR3, the DNA is TGTGCCAGCAGCGCCGGTGGGGAGACCCAGTACTTC. Its translation: CASSAGGETQYF.